What follows are 5 T cell receptor beta chains derived from one specimen sequenced in a study of blood T cells in healthy people across ages. A second PCR, run for roughly 7 to 11 cycles, used a sample-barcoded 5' primer plus a J-beta primer mix. TCRdb re-analysed the 5' RACE reads in MiXCR, keeping a single row per CDR3 protein. The data contain about 800,000 distinct CDR3 sequences, 58% of them singletons. Sequenced material: blood. The receptors come from a young man in good health.

The genes are TRBV28 and TRBJ1-4, with no clear D. Germline CDR1 is MDHEN and CDR2 is SYDVKM. The length of the CDR3 is 14 residues. V lost 5 bases and J lost 5, with 12 bases in between. CDR3 in DNA: TGTGCCAGCAGTCCCATGCGGCTAAATGAAAAACTGTTTTTT. It specifies CASSPMRLNEKLFF. Complete variable domain (other parts from reference TRBV28 and TRBJ1-4): DVKVTQSSRYLVKRTGEKVFLECVQDMDHENMFWYRQDPGLGLRLIYFSYDVKMKEKGDIPEGYSVSREKKERFSLILESASTNQTSMYLCASSPMRLNEKLFFGSGTQLSVL.

The rearrangement links TRBV5-5 to TRBJ2-3; TRBD1 or TRBD2 may be the D gene (6 bases each). This CDR3 is 16 amino acids long. V shed 3 bases and J shed 0 bases, with 14 bases lying between them. Germline V CDR1 and CDR2: SGHKS, YYEKEE (reference sequence). CDR3 region: CASSWEDRASTDTQYF. The CDR3 nucleotides are TGTGCCAGCAGCTGGGAGGACAGAGCTAGCACAGATACGCAGTATTTT.

The J gene is TRBJ2-2, the V gene TRBV7-2, with 11 bases identical to TRBD2. J gave up 4 bases and V 6 bases, and 4 bases lay outside the gene matches. Looked up from germline, CDR1 is SGHTA and CDR2 is FQGNSA. The CDR3 sequence is 15 residues long. The CDR3 nucleotides are TGTGCCAGCAGTCTACTAGCGGGAGCCACCGGGGAGCTGTTTTTT. As protein: CASSLLAGATGELFF.

The chain has TRBV12-3 or TRBV12-4 and TRBJ2-5; perhaps D is TRBD1 or TRBD2 (5 bases each). The DNA matches TRBJ2-7 better at its end, which makes the J call doubtful. The CDR3 runs to 14 residues. CDR3 sequence: CASSLSGRQYEQYF. In nucleotides, the CDR3 is TGTGCCAGCAGCTTAAGCGGACGACAGTACGAGCAGTACTTC.

The V gene is TRBV6-2 or TRBV6-3, the J gene TRBJ1-6; a possible D gene is TRBD1 (6 bases). Trimming pared 7 bases from V and 7 bases from J, leaving 11 bases between. Germline V lookup: CDR1 MNHEY, CDR2 SVGEGT. CDR3 length: 13 residues. In DNA form, the CDR3 reads TGTGCCAGCAATGACGGACAGAATTCACCCCTCCACTTT. The encoded protein is CASNDGQNSPLHF.